This T cell receptor beta chain was retrieved from a study of radiotherapy plus CTLA-4 blockade in lung cancer. Study-level background: Of the patients, under 20% showed objective responses and roughly 34% attained disease control.

Focal radiation plus CTLA-4 blockade with ipilimumab was administered to patients who had chemo-refractory metastatic non-small-cell lung cancer. Produced via immunoSEQ multiplex PCR; TCRdb's table is partial and in-frame only. Of more than 30,000 clones listed, 70% are singletons. This clone has a handful of counts. Its antigen remains unknown. General observations from the study: Subsequent to radiotherapy plus ipilimumab, tumor-derived TCR clones underwent expansion in blood. Reports identified early blood T cell clone dynamics, with interferon-beta, as the best response predictor.

V was shortened by 7 bases and J by 5 bases, with 11 bases between the two germline ends. From germline, CDR1 is SQVTM and CDR2 ANQGSEA. CDR3 length: 11 amino acids. This receptor was taken from a human donor with non-small cell lung cancer who had stable disease on radiotherapy plus ipilimumab. V gene TRBV29-1 combines with J gene TRBJ2-5, with D perhaps TRBD1 or TRBD2 (7 bases each). Source: peripheral blood, taken from a patient treated with radiotherapy plus ipilimumab. The CDR3 loop is CSDQGGETQYF. The CDR3 DNA follows: TGCAGCGACCAGGGGGGGGAGACCCAGTACTTC.